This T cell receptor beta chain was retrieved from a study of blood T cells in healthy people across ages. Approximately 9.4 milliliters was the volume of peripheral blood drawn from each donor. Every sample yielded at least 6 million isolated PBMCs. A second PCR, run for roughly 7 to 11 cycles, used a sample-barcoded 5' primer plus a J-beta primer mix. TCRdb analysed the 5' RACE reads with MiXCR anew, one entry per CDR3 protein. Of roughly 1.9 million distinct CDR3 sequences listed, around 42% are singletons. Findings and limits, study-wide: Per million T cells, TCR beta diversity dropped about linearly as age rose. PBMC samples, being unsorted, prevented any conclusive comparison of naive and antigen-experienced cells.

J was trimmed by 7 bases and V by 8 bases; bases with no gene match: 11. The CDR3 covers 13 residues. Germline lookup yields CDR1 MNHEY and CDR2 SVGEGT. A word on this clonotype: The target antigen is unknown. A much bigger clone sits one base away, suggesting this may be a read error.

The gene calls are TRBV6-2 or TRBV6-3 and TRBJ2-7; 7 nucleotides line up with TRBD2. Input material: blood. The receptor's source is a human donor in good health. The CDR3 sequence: CASEKGRGNEQYF. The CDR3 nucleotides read TGTGCCAGCGAAAAGGGGAGGGGCAATGAGCAGTACTTC.